The clone carrying this T cell receptor (beta chain) was seen only a few times. One junction end disagrees with the germline gene, perhaps due to a read error. This entry belongs to a study of cytomegalovirus exposure and HLA in healthy donors. Overall study: Earlier work reported 100 million or so unique TCR beta sequences from about 170 million T cells.

The CDR3 loop spans 15 amino acids. Germline CDR1 is SEHNR and CDR2 is FQNEAQ (reference sequence). With 60 Vbeta and 13 Jbeta primers, the PCR was carried out. The method was immunoSEQ multiplex PCR; TCRdb's version includes in-frame clones alone and lacks a portion of them. The data show over 150,000 clones, with around 75% seen just once and about 3% held by the top ten. The sequence was collected from a woman aged 25-40 years in good health and CMV-seropositive. V usage is TRBV7-9 and J usage is TRBJ2-4; 8 bases fit TRBD2. The sequencing sample was made of PBMCs. CDR3 DNA: TGTTCCAGCAGCCGTTCGGGGACTAGCAAAAACATTCAGTACTTC. This codes for CSSSRSGTSKNIQYF.